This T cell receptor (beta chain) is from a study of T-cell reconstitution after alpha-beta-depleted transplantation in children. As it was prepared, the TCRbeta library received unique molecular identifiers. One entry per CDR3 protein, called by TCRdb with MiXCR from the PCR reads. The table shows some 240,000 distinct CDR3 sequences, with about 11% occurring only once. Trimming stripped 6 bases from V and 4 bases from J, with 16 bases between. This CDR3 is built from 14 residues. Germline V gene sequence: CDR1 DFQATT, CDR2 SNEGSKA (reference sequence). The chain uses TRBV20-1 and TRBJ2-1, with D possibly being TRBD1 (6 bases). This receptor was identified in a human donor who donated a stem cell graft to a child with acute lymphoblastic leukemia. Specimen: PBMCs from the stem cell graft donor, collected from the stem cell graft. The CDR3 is CSARNRVLYNEQFF. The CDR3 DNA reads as TGCAGTGCCCGCAACAGGGTACTTTACAATGAGCAGTTCTTC.